This T cell receptor (beta chain) was sequenced during a study of identifying expanded T cells in peripheral blood. This table comes from immunoSEQ multiplex PCR, and its TCRdb copy is limited to in-frame clones, with some not included. The data contain fewer than 85,000 clones, 84% of them seen just once; the ten biggest clones take up approximately 18%. Findings of the study overall: Differentially abundant clones: roughly 1.2 between replicates, just under 17 at around 2 weeks, more than 18 at four.

Concerning this clone: The antigen remains unidentified.

This TCR was recovered from a person aged 18-70 years in good health. The sample taken for sequencing was blood.

CDR3 protein: CASSVVAGAGELFF. The CDR3 DNA reads as TGTGCCAGCAGCGTAGTCGCGGGCGCCGGGGAGCTGTTTTTT. The chain uses TRBV7-2 and TRBJ2-2; tentatively, D is TRBD2 (5 bases). CDR3 length equals 14 residues. Germline values: CDR1 SGHTA, CDR2 FQGNSA. The germline V and J ends were trimmed by 5 bases and 6 bases, with 13 bases remaining between them.